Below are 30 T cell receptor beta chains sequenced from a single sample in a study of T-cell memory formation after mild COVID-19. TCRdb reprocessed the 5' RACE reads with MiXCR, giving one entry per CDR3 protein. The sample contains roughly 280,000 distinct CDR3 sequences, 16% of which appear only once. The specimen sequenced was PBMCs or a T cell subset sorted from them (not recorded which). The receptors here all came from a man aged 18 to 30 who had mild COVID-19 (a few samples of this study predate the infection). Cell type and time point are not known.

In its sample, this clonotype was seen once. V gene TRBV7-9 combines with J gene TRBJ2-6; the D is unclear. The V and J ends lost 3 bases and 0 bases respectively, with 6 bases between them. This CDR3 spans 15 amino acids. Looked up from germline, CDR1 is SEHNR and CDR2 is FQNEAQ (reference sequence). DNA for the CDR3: TGTGCCAGCAGCTTTCATCGCTCTGGGGCCAACGTCCTGACTTTC. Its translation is CASSFHRSGANVLTF.

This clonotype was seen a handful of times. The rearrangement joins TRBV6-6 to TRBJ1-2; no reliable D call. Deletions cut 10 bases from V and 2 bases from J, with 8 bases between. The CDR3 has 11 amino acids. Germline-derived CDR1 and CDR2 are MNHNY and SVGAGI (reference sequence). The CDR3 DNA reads TGTGCCACAGACACCAACTATGGCTACACCTTC. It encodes CATDTNYGYTF.

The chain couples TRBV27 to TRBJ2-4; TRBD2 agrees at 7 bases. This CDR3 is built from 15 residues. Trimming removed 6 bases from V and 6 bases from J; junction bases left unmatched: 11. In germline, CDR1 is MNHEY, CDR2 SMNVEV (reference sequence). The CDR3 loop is CASRASGPRGNIQYF. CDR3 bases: TGTGCCAGCAGGGCTAGCGGACCGAGGGGAAACATTCAGTACTTC.

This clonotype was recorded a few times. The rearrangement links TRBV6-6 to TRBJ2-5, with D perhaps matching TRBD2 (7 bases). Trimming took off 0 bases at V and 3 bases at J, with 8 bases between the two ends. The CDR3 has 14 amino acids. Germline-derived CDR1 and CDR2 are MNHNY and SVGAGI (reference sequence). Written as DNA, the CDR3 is TGTGCCAGCAGTTACTCAGGGGGGGAAGAGACCCAGTACTTC. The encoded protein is CASSYSGGEETQYF.

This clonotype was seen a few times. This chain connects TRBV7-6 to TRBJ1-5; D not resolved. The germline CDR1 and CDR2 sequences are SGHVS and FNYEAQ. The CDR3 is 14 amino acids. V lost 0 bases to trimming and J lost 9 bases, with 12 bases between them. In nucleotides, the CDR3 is TGTGCCAGCAGCTTAGCAATCGCCCCGGGGCCCCAGCATTTT. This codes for CASSLAIAPGPQHF.

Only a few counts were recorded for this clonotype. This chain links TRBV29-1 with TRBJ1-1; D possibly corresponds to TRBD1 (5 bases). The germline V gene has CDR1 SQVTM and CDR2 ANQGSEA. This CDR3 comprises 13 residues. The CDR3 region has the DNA TGCACGGGGGGGAGCAGCTACTATGGGGAAGCTTTCTTT. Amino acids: CTGGSSYYGEAFF. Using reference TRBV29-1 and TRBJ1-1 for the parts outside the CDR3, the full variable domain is SAVISQKPSRDICQRGTSLTIQCQVDSQVTMMFWYRQQPGQSLTLIATANQGSEATYESGFVIDKFPISRPNLTFSTLTVSNMSPEDSSIYLCTGGSSYYGEAFFGQGTRLTVV.

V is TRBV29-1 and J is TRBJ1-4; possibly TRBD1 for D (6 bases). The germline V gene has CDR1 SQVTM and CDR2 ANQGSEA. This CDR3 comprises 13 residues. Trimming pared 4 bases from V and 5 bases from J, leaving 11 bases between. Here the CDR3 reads CSVGGRHNEKLFF. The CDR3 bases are TGCAGCGTTGGGGGGCGGCACAATGAAAAACTGTTTTTT.

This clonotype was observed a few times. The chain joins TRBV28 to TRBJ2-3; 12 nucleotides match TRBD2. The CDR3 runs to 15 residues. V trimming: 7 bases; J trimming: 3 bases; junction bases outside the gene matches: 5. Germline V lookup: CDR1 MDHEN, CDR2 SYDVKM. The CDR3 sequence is CASTSGGVGTDTQYF. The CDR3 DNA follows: TGTGCCAGCACTAGCGGGGGGGTTGGGACAGATACGCAGTATTTT.

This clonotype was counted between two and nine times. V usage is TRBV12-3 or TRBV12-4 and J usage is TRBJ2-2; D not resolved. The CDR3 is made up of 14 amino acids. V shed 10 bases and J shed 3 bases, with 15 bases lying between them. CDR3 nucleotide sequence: TGTGCCACCACCACCTTCGGAGACACCGGGGAGCTGTTTTTT. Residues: CATTTFGDTGELFF.

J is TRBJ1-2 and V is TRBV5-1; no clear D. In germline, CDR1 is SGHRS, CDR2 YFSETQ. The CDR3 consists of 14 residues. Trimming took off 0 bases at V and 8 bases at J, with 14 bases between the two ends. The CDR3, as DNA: TGCGCCAGCAGCTTGGCCCTTGGCCACGAGGGCTACACCTTC. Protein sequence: CASSLALGHEGYTF.

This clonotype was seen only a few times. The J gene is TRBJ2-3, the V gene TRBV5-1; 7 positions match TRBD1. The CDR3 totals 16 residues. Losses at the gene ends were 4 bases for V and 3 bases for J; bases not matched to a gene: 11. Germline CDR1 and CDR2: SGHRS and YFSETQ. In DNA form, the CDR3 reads TGCGCCAGCAGCCCGTTATGGACAGGTCAAACAGATACGCAGTATTTT. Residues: CASSPLWTGQTDTQYF.

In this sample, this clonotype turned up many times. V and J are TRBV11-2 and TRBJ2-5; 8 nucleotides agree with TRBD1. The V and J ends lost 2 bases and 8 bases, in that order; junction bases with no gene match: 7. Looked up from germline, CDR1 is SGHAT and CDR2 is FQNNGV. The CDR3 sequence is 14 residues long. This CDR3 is CASSLPTGGRTQYF. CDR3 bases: TGTGCCAGCAGCTTACCTACAGGGGGGAGAACCCAGTACTTC.

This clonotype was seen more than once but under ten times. CDR3: CASSYRSTSGGADEQFF. The CDR3 DNA reads as TGTGCCAGCAGCTACCGATCAACTAGCGGGGGGGCCGATGAGCAGTTCTTC. The rearrangement joins TRBV7-2 to TRBJ2-1, with TRBD2 matching over 13 bases. Unmatched junction bases numbered 11, after V lost 4 bases and J lost 8 bases. The CDR3 consists of 17 residues. CDR1 and CDR2 from the germline V gene are SGHTA and FQGNSA.

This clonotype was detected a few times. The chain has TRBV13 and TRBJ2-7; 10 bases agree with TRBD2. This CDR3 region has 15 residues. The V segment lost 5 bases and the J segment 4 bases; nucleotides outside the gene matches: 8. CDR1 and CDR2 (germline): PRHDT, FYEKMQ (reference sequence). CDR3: CASSPKAGGRYEQYF. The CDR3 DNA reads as TGTGCCAGCAGCCCGAAAGCGGGGGGGCGATACGAGCAGTACTTC.

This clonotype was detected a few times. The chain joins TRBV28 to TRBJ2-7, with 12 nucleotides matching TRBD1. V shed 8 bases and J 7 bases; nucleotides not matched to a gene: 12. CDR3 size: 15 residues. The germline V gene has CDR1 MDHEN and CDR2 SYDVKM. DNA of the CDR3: TGTGCCAGCTCCGCCTTGGGACAGGGGGCCGAAGAGCAGTACGTC. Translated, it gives CASSALGQGAEEQYV.

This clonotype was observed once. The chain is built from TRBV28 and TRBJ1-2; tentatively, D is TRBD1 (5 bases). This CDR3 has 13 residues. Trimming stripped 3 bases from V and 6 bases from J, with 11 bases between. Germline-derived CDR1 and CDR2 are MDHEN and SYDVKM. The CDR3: CASSLGPRNGYTF. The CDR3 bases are TGTGCCAGCAGTTTGGGGCCGAGGAATGGCTACACCTTC.

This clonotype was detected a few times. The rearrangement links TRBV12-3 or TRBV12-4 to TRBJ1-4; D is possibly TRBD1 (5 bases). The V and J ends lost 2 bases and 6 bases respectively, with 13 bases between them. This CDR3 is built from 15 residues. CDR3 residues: CASSLNSAGDEKLFF. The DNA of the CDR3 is TGTGCCAGCAGTTTAAACTCAGCGGGGGATGAAAAACTGTTTTTT.

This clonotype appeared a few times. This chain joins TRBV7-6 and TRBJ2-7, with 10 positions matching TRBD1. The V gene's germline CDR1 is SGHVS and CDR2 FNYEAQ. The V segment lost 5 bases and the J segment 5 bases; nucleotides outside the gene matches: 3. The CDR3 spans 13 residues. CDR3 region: CASSRGQGDEQYF. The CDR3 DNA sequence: TGTGCCAGCAGCCGCGGACAGGGGGACGAGCAGTACTTC.

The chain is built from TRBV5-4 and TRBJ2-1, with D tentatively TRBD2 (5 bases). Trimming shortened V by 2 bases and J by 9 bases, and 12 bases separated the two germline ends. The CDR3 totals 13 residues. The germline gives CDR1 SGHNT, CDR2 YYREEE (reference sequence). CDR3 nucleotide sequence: TGTGCCAGCAGCTTCGGTGGAAGCGGTGAGCAGTTCTTC. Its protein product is CASSFGGSGEQFF. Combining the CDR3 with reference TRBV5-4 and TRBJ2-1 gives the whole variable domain ETGVTQSPTHLIKTRGQQVTLRCSSQSGHNTVSWYQQALGQGPQFIFQYYREEENGRGNFPPRFSGLQFPNYSSELNVNALELDDSALYLCASSFGGSGEQFFGPGTRLTVL.

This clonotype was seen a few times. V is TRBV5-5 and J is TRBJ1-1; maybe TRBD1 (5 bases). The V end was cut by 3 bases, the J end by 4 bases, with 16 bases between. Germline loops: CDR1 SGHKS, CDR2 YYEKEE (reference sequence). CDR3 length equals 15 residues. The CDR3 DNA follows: TGTGCCAGCAGCTCGGGACCCCCGGGGGGCACTGAAGCTTTCTTT. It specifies CASSSGPPGGTEAFF. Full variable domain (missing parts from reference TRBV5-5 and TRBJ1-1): DAGVTQSPTHLIKTRGQQVTLRCSPISGHKSVSWYQQVLGQGPQFIFQYYEKEERGRGNFPDRFSARQFPNYSSELNVNALLLGDSALYLCASSSGPPGGTEAFFGQGTRLTVV.

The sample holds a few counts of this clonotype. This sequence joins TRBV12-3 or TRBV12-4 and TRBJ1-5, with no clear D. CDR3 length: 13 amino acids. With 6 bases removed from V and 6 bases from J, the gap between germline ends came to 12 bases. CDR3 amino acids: CASSPQGSQPQHF. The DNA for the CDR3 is TGTGCCAGCAGCCCCCAAGGAAGTCAGCCCCAGCATTTT.

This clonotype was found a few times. CDR3 sequence: CRGFRALDTEAFF. The CDR3 DNA reads TGCAGGGGATTCAGGGCCCTTGACACTGAAGCTTTCTTT. V usage is TRBV20-1 and J usage is TRBJ1-1, with a weak D call TRBD1 (5 bases). There are 13 residues in the CDR3. Germline V gene sequence: CDR1 DFQATT, CDR2 SNEGSKA (reference sequence).

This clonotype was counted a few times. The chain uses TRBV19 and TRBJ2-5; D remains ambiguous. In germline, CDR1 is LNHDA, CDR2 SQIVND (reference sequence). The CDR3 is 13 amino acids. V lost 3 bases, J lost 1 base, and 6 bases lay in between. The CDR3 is CASSMQRQETQYF. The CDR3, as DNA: TGTGCCAGTAGTATGCAGCGCCAAGAGACCCAGTACTTC.

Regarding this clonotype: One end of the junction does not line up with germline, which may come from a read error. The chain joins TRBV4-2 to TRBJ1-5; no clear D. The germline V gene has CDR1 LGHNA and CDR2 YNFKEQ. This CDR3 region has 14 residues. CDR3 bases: TGTGCCAGCAGCCAGCCGGGAGCGAGTCAGCACCAGCATTTT. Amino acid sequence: CASSQPGASQHQHF.

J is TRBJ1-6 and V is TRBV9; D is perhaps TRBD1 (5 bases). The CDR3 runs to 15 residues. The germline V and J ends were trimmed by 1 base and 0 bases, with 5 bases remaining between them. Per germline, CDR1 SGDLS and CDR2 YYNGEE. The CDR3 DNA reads TGTGCCAGCAGCGTACAGGGCTCCTATAATTCACCCCTCCACTTT. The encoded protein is CASSVQGSYNSPLHF.

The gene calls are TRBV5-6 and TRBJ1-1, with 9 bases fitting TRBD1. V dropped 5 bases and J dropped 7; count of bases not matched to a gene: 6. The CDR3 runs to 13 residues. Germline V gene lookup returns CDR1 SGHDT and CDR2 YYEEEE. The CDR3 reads CASRYRGQNEAFF. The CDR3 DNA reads TGTGCCAGCAGGTACAGGGGGCAGAATGAAGCTTTCTTT.

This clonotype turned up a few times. CDR3 in amino acids: CASGLQGQGVTGELFF. CDR3 coding DNA: TGTGCTAGTGGTTTGCAGGGACAGGGGGTCACGGGGGAGCTGTTTTTT. The chain combines TRBV12-5 with TRBJ2-2, with 11 bases aligning to TRBD1. With 2 bases clipped from V and 8 bases from J, the junction kept 7 bases outside the gene matches. Per the germline V gene, CDR1 is LGHNT and CDR2 is FRNRAP. There are 16 residues in the CDR3.

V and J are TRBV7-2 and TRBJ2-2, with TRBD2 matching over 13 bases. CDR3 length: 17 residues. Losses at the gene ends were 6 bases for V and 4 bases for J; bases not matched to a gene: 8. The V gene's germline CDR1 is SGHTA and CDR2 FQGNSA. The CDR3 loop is CASSRLAGGRGTGELFF. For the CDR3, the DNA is TGTGCCAGCAGTCGACTAGCGGGGGGCCGGGGCACCGGGGAGCTGTTTTTT.

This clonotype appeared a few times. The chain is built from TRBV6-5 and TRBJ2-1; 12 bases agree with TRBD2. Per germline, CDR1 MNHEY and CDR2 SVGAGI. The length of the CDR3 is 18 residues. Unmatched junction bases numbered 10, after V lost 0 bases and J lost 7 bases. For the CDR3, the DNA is TGTGCCAGCAGTTACTCCCCTAGCGGGGGGGCTCCTGGGAATGAGCAGTTCTTC. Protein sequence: CASSYSPSGGAPGNEQFF.

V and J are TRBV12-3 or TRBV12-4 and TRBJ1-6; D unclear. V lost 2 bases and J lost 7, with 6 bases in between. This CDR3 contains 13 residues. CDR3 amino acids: CASSLRENSPLHF. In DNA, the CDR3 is TGTGCCAGCAGTTTACGAGAGAATTCACCCCTCCACTTT.